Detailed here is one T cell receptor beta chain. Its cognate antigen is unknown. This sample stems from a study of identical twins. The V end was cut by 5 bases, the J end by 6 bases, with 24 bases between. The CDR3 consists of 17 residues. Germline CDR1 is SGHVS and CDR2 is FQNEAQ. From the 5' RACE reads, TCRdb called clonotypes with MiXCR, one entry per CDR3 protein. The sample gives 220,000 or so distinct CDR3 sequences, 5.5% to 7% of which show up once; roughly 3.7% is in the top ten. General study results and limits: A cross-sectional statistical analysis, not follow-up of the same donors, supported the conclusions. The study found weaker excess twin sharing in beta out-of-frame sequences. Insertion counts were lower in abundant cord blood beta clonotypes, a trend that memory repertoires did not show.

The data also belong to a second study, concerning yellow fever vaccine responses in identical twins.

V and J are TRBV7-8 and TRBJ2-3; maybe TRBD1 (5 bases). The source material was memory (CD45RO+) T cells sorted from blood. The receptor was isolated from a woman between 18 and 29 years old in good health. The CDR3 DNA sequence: TGTGCCAGCAGCCTCAGGGAAGCGTATATTTTTGTCGATACGCAGTATTTT. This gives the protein CASSLREAYIFVDTQYF.